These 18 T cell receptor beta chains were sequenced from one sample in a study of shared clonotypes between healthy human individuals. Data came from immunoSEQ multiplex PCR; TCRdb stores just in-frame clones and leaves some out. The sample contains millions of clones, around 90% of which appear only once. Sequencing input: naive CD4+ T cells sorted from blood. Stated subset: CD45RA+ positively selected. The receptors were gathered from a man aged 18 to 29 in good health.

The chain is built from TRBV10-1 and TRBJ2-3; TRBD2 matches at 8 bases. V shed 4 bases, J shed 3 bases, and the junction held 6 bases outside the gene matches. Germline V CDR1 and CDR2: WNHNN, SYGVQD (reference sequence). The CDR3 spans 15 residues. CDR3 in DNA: TGCGCCAGCAGTGGCTCGAGCGGGAGAACAGATACGCAGTATTTT. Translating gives CASSGSSGRTDTQYF.

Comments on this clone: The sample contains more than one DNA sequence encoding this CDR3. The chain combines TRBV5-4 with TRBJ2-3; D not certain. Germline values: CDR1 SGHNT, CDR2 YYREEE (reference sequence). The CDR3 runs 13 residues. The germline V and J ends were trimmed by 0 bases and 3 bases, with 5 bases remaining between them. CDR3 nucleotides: TGTGCCAGCAGCTTGGCCACAACAGATACGCAGTATTTT. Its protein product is CASSLATTDTQYF.

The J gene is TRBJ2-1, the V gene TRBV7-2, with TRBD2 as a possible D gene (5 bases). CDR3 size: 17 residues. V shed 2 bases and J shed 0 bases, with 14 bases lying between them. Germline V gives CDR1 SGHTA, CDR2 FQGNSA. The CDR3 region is CASSLRSGVSSYNEQFF. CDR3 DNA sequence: TGTGCCAGCAGCTTACGGAGCGGAGTAAGCTCCTACAATGAGCAGTTCTTC.

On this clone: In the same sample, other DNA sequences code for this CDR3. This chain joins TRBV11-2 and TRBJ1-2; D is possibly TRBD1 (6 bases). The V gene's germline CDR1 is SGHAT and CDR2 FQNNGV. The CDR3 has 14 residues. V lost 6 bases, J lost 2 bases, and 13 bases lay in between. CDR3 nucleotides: TGTGCCAGCAGTTACACGACAGGAAACTATGGCTACACCTTC. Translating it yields CASSYTTGNYGYTF.

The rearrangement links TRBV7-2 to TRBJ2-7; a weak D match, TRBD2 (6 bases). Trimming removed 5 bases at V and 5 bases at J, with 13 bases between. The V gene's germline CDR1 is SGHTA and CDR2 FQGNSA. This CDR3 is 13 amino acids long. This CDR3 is CASSTQTSNEQYF. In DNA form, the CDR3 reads TGTGCCAGCAGCACTCAGACTAGTAACGAGCAGTACTTC.

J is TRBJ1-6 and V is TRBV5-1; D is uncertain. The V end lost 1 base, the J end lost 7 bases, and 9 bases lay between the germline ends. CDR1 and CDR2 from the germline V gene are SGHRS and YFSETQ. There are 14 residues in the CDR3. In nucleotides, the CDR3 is TGCGCCAGCAGCTTGTACGGTGGAAATTCACCCCTCCACTTT. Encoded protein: CASSLYGGNSPLHF.

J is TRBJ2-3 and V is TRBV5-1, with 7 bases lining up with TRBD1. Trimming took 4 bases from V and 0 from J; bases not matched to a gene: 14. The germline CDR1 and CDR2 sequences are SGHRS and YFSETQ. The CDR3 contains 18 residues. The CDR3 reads CASSPQTGWVSSTDTQYF. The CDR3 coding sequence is TGCGCCAGCAGCCCGCAGACAGGGTGGGTGTCTAGCACAGATACGCAGTATTTT.

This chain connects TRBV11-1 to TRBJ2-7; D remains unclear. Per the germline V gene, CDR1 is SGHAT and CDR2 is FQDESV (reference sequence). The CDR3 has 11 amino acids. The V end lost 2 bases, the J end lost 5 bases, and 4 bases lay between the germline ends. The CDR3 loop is CASSLKHEQYF. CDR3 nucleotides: TGTGCCAGCAGCTTAAAACACGAGCAGTACTTC. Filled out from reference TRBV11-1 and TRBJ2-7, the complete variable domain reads EAEVAQSPRYKITEKSQAVAFWCDPISGHATLYWYRQILGQGPELLVQFQDESVVDDSQLPKDRFSAERLKGVDSTLKIQPAELGDSAMYLCASSLKHEQYFGPGTRLTVT.

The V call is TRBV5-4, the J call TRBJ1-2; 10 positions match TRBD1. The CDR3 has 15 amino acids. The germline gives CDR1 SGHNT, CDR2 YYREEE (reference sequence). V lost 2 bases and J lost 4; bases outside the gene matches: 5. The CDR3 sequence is CASSLDRGRFYGYTF. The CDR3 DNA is TGTGCCAGCAGCTTAGACAGGGGGCGCTTCTATGGCTACACCTTC. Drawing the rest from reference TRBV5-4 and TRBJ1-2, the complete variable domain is ETGVTQSPTHLIKTRGQQVTLRCSSQSGHNTVSWYQQALGQGPQFIFQYYREEENGRGNFPPRFSGLQFPNYSSELNVNALELDDSALYLCASSLDRGRFYGYTFGSGTRLTVV.

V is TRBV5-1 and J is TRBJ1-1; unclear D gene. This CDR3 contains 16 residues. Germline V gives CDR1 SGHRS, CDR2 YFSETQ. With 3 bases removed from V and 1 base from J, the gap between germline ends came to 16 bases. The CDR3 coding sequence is TGCGCCAGCAGCTGGACCTCGAGGAGGGCGAACACTGAAGCTTTCTTT. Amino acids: CASSWTSRRANTEAFF.

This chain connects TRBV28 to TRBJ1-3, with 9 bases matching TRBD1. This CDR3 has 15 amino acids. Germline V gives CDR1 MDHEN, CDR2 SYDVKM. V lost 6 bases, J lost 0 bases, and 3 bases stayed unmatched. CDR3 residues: CASRETGGSGNTIYF. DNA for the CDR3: TGTGCCAGCAGGGAGACAGGGGGCTCTGGAAACACCATATATTTT.

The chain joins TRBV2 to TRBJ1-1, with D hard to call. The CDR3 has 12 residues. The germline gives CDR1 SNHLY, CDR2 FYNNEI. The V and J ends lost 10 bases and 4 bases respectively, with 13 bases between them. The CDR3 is CATFGEGTEAFF. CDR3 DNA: TGTGCCACCTTCGGCGAAGGCACTGAAGCTTTCTTT. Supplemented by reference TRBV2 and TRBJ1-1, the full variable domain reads EPEVTQTPSHQVTQMGQEVILRCVPISNHLYFYWYRQILGQKVEFLVSFYNNEISEKSEIFDDQFSVERPDGSNFTLKIRSTKLEDSAMYFCATFGEGTEAFFGQGTRLTVV.

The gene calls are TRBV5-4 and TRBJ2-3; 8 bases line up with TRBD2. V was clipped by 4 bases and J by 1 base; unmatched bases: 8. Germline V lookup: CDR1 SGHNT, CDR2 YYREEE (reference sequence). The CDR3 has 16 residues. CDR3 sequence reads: CASSHGLREGTDTQYF. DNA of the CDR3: TGTGCCAGCAGCCATGGTCTGCGGGAGGGCACAGATACGCAGTATTTT.

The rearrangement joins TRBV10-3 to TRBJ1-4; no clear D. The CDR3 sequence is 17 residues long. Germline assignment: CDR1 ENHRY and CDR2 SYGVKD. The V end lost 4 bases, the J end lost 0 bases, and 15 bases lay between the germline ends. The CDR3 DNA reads TGTGCCATCAGTGGTAGCCCCGACCCTACAACTAATGAAAAACTGTTTTTT. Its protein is CAISGSPDPTTNEKLFF.

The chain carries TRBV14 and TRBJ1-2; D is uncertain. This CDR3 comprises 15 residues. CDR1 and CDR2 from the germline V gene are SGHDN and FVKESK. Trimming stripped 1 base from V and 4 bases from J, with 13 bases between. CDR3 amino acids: CASSQGQALPYGYTF. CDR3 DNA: TGTGCCAGCAGCCAAGGCCAGGCCCTACCCTATGGCTACACCTTC.

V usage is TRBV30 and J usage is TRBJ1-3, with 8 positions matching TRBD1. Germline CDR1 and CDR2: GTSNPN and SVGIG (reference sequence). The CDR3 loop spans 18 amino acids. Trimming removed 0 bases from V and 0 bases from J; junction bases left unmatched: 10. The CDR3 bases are TGTGCCTGGAGTGTACCTTGGACAGGGCGTCACTCTGGAAACACCATATATTTT. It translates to CAWSVPWTGRHSGNTIYF.

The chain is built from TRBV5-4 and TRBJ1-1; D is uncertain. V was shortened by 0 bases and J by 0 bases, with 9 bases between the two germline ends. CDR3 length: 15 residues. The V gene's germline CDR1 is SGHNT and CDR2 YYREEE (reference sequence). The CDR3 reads CASSLVGPVNTEAFF. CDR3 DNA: TGTGCCAGCAGCTTGGTGGGCCCGGTGAACACTGAAGCTTTCTTT.

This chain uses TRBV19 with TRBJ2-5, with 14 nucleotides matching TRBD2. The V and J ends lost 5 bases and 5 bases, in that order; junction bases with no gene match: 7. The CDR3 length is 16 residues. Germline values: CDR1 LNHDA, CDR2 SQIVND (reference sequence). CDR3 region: CASSVGTSGGRETQYF. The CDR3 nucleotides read TGTGCCAGTAGTGTCGGGACTAGCGGGGGACGTGAGACCCAGTACTTC.